These 2 T cell receptor beta chains were sequenced from one sample in a study of neurological immune-mediated disorders. TCRdb called the 5' RACE reads again in MiXCR, with one record for every CDR3 protein. This sample has around 70,000 distinct CDR3 sequences, with around 5.2% found just once. Input material: PBMCs. These receptors were collected from a man younger than 35 with multiple sclerosis.

J is TRBJ2-5 and V is TRBV10-3, with unresolved D. Germline V lookup: CDR1 ENHRY, CDR2 SYGVKD. The CDR3 runs to 13 residues. V was trimmed by 6 bases and J by 1 base, leaving 9 bases between them. In DNA, the CDR3 is TGTGCCATCAGGCCCGAAAGCCAAGAGACCCAGTACTTC. Amino acids: CAIRPESQETQYF.

This clonotype has a count of ten or more. The genes are TRBV5-1 and TRBJ1-3; 7 bases line up with TRBD1. V lost 4 bases, J lost 8 bases, and 15 bases stayed unmatched. Germline CDR1 SGHRS, CDR2 YFSETQ. The CDR3 is 16 amino acids. The CDR3 sequence is CASSVDRADSGHTIYF. In DNA, the CDR3 is TGCGCCAGCAGCGTCGACAGGGCGGATTCCGGTCACACCATATATTTT.